The clone carrying this TCR beta chain was seen more than once but under ten times. The antigen remains unidentified. CDR1 is LNHDA and CDR2 is SQIVND in the germline V gene (reference sequence). Trimming cost V 7 bases and J 4 bases; bases outside gene matches: 9. CDR3 size: 14 residues. The record originates from a study of spatial heterogeneity in lung cancer. TCRdb re-called the 5' RACE reads with MiXCR, one entry per CDR3 protein. The sample lists 100,000 to 110,000 distinct CDR3 sequences, 4.4% occurring once. The study, taken as a whole, reports: Within tumors, counts of expanded alpha and beta TCRs tracked tumor mutation counts.

Regarding time point: sample taken at primary tumor resection. Sample: lung tumor tissue, taken at surgery. The sequence was obtained from a male donor with early-stage non-small cell lung cancer. The genes are TRBV19 and TRBJ2-5; 7 bases map to TRBD2. This CDR3 is CASKPSGEVETQYF. The CDR3 region has the DNA TGTGCCAGTAAACCTAGCGGAGAGGTAGAGACCCAGTACTTC.